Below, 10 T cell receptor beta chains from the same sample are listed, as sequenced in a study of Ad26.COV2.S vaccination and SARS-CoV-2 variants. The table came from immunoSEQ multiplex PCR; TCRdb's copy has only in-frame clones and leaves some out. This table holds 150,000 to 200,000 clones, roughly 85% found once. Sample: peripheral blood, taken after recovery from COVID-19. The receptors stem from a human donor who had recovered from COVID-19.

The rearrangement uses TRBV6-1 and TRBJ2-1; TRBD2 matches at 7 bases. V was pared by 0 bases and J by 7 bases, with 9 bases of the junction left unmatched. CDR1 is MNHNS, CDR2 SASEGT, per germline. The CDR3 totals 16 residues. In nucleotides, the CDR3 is TGTGCCAGCAGTGAAGCGCTAAGACTAGCTAGTAATGAGCAGTTCTTC. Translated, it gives CASSEALRLASNEQFF.

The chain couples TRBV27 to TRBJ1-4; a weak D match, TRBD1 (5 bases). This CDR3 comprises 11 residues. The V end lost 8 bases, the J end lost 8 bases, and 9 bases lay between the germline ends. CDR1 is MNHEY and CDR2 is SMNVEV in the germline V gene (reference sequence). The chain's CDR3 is CASSGGEKLFF. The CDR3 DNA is TGTGCCAGCTCCGGGGGGGAAAAACTGTTTTTT.

The CDR3 region has the DNA TGTGCCAGCACCCCCCAGGGTTTAATATCCTACGAGCAGTACTTC. Its protein is CASTPQGLISYEQYF. The chain has TRBV28 and TRBJ2-7, with a possible D match to TRBD1 (5 bases). V was cut by 7 bases and J by 1 base, with 17 bases left in between. CDR1 is MDHEN and CDR2 is SYDVKM in the germline V gene. This CDR3 comprises 15 residues.

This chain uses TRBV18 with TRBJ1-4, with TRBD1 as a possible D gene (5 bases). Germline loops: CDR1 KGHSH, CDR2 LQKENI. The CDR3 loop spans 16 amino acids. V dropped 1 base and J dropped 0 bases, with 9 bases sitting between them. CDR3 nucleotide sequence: TGTGCCAGCTCACCACTAAGGGACCCAACTAATGAAAAACTGTTTTTT. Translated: CASSPLRDPTNEKLFF.

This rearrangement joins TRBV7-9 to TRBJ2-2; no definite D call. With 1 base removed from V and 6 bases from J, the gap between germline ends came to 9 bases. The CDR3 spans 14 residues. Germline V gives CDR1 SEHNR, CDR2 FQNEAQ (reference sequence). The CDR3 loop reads CASSLVGSPGELFF. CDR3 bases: TGTGCCAGCAGCTTAGTTGGATCCCCCGGGGAGCTGTTTTTT. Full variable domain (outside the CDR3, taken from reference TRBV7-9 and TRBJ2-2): DTGVSQNPRHKITKRGQNVTFRCDPISEHNRLYWYRQTLGQGPEFLTYFQNEAQLEKSRLLSDRFSAERPKGSFSTLEIQRTEQGDSAMYLCASSLVGSPGELFFGEGSRLTVL.

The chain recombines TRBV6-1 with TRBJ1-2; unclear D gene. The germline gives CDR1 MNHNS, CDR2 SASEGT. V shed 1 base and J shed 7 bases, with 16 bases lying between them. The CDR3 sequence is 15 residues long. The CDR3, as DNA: TGTGCCAGCAGTGAAGATGGAGCGACATTTTTTGGCTACACCTTC. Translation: CASSEDGATFFGYTF.

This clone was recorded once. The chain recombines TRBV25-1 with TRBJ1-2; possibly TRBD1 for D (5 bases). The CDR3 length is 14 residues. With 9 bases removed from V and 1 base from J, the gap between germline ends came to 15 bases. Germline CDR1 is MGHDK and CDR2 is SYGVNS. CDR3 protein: CASLRAGSNYGYTF. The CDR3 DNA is TGTGCCAGTCTCCGGGCAGGGAGTAACTATGGCTACACCTTC.

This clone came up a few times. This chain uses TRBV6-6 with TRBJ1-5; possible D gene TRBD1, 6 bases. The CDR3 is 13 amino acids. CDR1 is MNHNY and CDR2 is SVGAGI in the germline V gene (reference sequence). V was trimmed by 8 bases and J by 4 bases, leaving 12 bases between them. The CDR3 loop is CASVLGGNQPQHF. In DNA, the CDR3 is TGTGCCAGCGTCCTAGGGGGTAATCAGCCCCAGCATTTT.

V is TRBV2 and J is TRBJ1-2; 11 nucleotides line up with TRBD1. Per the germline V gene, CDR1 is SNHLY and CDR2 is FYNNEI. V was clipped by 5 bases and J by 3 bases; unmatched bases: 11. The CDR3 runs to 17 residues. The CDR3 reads CASSSPGQGEPYYGYTF. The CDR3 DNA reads TGTGCCAGCAGTTCCCCGGGACAGGGGGAACCCTACTATGGCTACACCTTC.

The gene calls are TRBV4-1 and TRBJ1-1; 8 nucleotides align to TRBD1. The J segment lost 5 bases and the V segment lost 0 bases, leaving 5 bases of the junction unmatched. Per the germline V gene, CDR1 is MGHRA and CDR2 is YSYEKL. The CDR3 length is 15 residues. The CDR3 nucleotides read TGCGCCAGCAGCCAAGATCCAGGGGGCCTAACTGAAGCTTTCTTT. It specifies CASSQDPGGLTEAFF.